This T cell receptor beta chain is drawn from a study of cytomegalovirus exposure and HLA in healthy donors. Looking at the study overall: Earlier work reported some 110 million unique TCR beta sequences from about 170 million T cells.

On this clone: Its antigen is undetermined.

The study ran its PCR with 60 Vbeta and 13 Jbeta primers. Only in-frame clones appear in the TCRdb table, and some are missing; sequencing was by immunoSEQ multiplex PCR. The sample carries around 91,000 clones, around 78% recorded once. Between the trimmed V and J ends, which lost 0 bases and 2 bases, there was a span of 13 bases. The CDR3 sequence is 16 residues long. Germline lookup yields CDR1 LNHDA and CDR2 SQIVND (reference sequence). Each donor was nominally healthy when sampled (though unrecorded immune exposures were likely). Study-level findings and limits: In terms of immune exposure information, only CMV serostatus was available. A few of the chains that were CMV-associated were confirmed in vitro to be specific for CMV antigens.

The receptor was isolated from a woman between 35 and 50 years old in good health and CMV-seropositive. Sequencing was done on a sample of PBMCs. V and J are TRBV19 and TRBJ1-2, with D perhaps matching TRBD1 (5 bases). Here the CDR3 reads CASSIDRAGSNYGYTF. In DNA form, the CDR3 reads TGTGCCAGTAGTATAGATCGGGCAGGGTCGAACTATGGCTACACCTTC.